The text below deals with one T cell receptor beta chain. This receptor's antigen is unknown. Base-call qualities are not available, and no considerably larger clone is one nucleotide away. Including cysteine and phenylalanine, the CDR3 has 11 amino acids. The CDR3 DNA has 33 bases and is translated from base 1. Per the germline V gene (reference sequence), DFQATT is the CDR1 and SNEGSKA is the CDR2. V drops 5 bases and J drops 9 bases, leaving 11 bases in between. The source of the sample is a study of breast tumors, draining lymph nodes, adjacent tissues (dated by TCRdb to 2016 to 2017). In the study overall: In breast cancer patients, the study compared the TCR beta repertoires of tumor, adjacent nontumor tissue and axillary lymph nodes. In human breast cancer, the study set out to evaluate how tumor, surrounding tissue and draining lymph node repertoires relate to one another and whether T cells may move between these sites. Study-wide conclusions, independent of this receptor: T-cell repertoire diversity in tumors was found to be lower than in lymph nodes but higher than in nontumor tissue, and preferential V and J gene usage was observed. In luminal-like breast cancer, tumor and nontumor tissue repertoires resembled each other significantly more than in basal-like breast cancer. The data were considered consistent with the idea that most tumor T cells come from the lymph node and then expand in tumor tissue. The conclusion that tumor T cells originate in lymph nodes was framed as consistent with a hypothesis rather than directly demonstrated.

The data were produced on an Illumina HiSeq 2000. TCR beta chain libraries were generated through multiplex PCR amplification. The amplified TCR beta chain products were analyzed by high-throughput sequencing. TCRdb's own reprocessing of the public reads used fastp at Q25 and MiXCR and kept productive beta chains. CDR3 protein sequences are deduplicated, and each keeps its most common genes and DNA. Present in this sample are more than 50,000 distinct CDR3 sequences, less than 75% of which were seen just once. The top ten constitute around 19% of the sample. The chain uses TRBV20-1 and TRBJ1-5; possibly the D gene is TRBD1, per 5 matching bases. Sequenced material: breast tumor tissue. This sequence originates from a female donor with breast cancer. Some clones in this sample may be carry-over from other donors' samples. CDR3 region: CSAGGRGPQHF. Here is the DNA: TGCAGTGCTGGCGGTAGGGGGCCCCAGCATTTT.